This T cell receptor beta chain is drawn from a study of blood T cell repertoires in COVID-19. Study in general: Nucleic acid was either cDNA or gDNA, and it came from T cells, B-cell-depleted T cells, or PBMCs.

The authors' processing: Scientists estimated how many nucleated cells there were by amplifying reference gene primers. Some clones are missing from TCRdb's copy, which holds only in-frame ones; the method was immunoSEQ multiplex PCR. That table gives V, J and clone size, and the DNA gave D and trimming. This table holds 250,000 to 300,000 clones, around 83% found once. The V end lost 8 bases, the J end lost 3 bases, and 11 bases lay between the germline ends. The CDR3 loop spans 12 amino acids. Germline loops: CDR1 SNHLY, CDR2 FYNNEI. The rearrangement uses TRBV2 and TRBJ2-7; D remains ambiguous. The TCR originated in a man aged 18 to 35 with active or convalescent COVID-19. The sample was peripheral blood. The CDR3 sequence: CASGKRNYEQYF. CDR3 bases: TGTGCCAGCGGTAAGAGAAACTACGAGCAGTACTTC.